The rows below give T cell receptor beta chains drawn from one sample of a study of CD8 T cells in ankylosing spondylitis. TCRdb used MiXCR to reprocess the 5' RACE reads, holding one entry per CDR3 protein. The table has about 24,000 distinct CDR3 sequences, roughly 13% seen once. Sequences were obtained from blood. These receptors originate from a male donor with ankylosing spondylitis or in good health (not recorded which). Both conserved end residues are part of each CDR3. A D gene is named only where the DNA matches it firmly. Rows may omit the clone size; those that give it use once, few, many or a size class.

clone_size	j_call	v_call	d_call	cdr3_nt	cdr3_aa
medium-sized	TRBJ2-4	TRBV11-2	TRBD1	TGTGCCAGCAGCGGGAACAGGGGCGGGAACATTCAGTACTTC	CASSGNRGGNIQYF
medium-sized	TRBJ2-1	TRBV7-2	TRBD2	TGTGCCAGCAGCTTAACCCCTCGGCGGGGGGCCTCCTACAATGAGCAGTTCTTC	CASSLTPRRGASYNEQFF
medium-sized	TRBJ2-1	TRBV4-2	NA	TGTGCCAGCAGCGGGGGGTTCTCCTACAATGAGCAGTTCTTC	CASSGGFSYNEQFF
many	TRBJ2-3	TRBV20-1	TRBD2	TGCAGTGCTCCGCGGGAGGGCCGCCTTGATACGCAGTATTTT	CSAPREGRLDTQYF
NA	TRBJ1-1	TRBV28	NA	TGTGCCAGCAGTTTGCCGGGTGGCTGGAAAAGGAACACTGAAGCTTTCTTT	CASSLPGGWKRNTEAFF
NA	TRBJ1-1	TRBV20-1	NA	TGCAGTGCTAGGTCTCCAAGGCAGAACACTGAAGCTTTCTTT	CSARSPRQNTEAFF
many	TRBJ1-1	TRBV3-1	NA	TGTGCCAGCAGCCAAGATGAGGGGCACACTGAAGCTTTCTTT	CASSQDEGHTEAFF
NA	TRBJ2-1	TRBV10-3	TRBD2	TGTGCCATCACGCGAACCCCTAGCGGGAGAAATGAGCAGTTCTTC	CAITRTPSGRNEQFF
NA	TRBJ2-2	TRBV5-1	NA	TGCGCCAGCAGCTTGAGGCCAGGAGGGGAGCTGTTTTTT	CASSLRPGGELFF
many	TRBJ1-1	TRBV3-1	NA	TGTGCCAGCAGGATGAACACTGAAGCTTTCTTT	CASRMNTEAFF
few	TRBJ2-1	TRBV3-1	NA	TGTGCCAGCAGCCAAGCATATGGGGGGCGCGATGAGCAGTTCTTC	CASSQAYGGRDEQFF
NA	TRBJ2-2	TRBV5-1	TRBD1	TGCGCCAGCAGCCTAACCGGGACAGTTGCCGGGGAGCTGTTTTTT	CASSLTGTVAGELFF
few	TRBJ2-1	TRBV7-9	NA	TGTGCCAGCAGCTTTGGCGGGGTCGTTGAGCAGTTCTTC	CASSFGGVVEQFF
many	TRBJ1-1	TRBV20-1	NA	TGCAGTGCTGGCCGCTCGACTGTCACTGAAGCTTTCTTT	CSAGRSTVTEAFF